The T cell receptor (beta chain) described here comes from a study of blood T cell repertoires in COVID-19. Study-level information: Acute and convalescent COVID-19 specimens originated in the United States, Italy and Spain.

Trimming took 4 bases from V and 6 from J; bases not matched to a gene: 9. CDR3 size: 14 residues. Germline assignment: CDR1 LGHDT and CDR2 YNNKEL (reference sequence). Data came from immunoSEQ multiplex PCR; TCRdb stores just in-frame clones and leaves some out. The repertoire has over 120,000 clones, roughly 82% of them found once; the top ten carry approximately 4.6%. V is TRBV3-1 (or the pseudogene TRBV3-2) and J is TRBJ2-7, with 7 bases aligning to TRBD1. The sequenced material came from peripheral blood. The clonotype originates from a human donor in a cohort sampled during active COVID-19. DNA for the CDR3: TGTGCCAGCAGCCCGCGACAGGGTTCAGGCGAGCAGTACGTC. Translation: CASSPRQGSGEQYV.